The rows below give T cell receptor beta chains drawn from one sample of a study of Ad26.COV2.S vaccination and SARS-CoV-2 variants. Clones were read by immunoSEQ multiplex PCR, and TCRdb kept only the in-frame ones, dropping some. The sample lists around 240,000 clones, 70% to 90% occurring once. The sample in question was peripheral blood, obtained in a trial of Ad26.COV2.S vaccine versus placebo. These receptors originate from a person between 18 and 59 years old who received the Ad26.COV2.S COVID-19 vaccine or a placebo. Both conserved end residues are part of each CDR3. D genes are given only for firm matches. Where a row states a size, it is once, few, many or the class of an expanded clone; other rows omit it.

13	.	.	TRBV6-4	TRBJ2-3	TGTGCCAGCAGTGAGGCAGGAACAGATACGCAGTATTTT	CASSEAGTDTQYF
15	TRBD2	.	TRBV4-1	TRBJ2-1	TGCGCCAGCAGCCAAACAGCGGGAGTGGTCAATGAGCAGTTCTTC	CASSQTAGVVNEQFF
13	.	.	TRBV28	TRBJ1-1	TGTGCCAGCAGTCCGGGAGGTACCACTGAAGCTTTCTTT	CASSPGGTTEAFF
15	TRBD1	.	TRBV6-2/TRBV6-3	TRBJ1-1	TGTGCCAGCAGTTCGGGGGACAGGGGTTACACTGAAGCTTTCTTT	CASSSGDRGYTEAFF
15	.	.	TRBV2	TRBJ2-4	TGTGCCAGCAAATTACCCCAAGTGGGCAAAAACATTCAGTACTTC	CASKLPQVGKNIQYF
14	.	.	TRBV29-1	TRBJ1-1	TGCAGCGCCCGACCGGGGGGCAAGAACACTGAAGCTTTCTTT	CSARPGGKNTEAFF
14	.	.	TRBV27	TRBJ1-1	TGTGCCAGCAGTTTTCGAACTGTCGGCACTGAAGCTTTCTTT	CASSFRTVGTEAFF
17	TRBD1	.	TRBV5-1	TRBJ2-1	TGCGCCAGCAGCTTAAGGTCAGCGGGACAGGGGATAAATGAGCAGTTCTTC	CASSLRSAGQGINEQFF
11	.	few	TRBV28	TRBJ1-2	TGTGCCACCTCCAGGGAGTATGGCTACACCTTC	CATSREYGYTF
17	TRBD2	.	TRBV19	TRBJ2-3	TGTGCCAGTAGTGGAGTTCGCCTAGCGGAGGGCACAGATACGCAGTATTTT	CASSGVRLAEGTDTQYF
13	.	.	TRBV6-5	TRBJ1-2	TGTGCCAGCACTCCTCCAGGGATCTATGGCTACACCTTC	CASTPPGIYGYTF
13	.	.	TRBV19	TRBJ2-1	TGTGCCAGTAGTATACAGGGGAGGAATGAGCAGTTCTTC	CASSIQGRNEQFF
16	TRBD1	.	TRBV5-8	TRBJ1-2	TGTGCCAGCAGCTGGCCCGGGGCCCAGGGGGCCGGCGGCTACACCTTC	CASSWPGAQGAGGYTF
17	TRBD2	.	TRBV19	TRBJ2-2	TGTGCCAGTAGTGGGACTAGCGGGAGGACTAACACCGGGGAGCTGTTTTTT	CASSGTSGRTNTGELFF
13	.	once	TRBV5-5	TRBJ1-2	TGTGCCAGCAGCTTGGGGCACGGGGGTGGCTACACCTTC	CASSLGHGGGYTF
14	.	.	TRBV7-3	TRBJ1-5	TGTGCCAGCAGCTTATGGGTTTGCTATCAGCCCCAGCATTTT	CASSLWVCYQPQHF
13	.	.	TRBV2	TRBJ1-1	TGTGCCAGCGAGAAGGGTAGGGACACTGAAGCTTTCTTT	CASEKGRDTEAFF
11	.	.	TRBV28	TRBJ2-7	TGTGCCAGCAGTCCCGGGTACGAGCAGTACTTC	CASSPGYEQYF
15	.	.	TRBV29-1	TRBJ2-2	TGCAGCGGGGGGTCCGTAACCTCGAACACCGGGGAGCTGTTTTTT	CSGGSVTSNTGELFF
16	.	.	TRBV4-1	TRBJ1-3	TGCGCCAGCAGCCAAGGATCCCAGGGAACTGGAAACACCATATATTTT	CASSQGSQGTGNTIYF
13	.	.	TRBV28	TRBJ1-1	TGTGCCAGCAGTTCCTTCGCGGGTACTGAAGCTTTCTTT	CASSSFAGTEAFF
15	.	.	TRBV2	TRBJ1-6	TGTGCCAGCATAACAGAGAGCTCCTATAATTCACCCCTCCACTTT	CASITESSYNSPLHF
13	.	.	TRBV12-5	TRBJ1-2	TGTGCTAGTGGTTTCAGGGGTAACTATGGCTACACCTTC	CASGFRGNYGYTF
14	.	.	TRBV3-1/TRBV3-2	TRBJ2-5	TGTGCCAGCAGCCAAGATTTGAAGGCAGAGACCCAGTACTTC	CASSQDLKAETQYF
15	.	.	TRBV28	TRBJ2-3	TGTGCCAGCAGCCCTGCCGGGCAGGGCGGAGATACGCAGTATTTT	CASSPAGQGGDTQYF
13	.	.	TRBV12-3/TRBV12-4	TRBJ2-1	TGTGCCAGCAGTTTACGGTCTTACAATGAGCAGTTCTTC	CASSLRSYNEQFF
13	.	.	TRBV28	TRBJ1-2	TGTGCCAGCAGCCTACCAGGGGTGGGTGGCTACACCTTC	CASSLPGVGGYTF
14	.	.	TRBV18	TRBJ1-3	TGTGCCAGCACCCCTGCTGACTCTGGAAACACCATATATTTT	CASTPADSGNTIYF
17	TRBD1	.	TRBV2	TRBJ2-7	TGTGCCAGCAGTTTCCGGGGTAGGCCAGGGGGTACGTACGAGCAGTACTTC	CASSFRGRPGGTYEQYF
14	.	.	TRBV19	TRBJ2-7	TGTGCCAGTAGTGCCCGGGGGCTTTGGTACGAGCAGTACTTC	CASSARGLWYEQYF
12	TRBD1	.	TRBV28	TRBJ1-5	TGTGCCACCGTGACAGGGAATCAGCCCCAGCATTTT	CATVTGNQPQHF